These 11 T cell receptor beta chains came from one sample sequenced in a study of cytomegalovirus exposure and HLA in healthy donors. Only in-frame clones appear in the TCRdb table, and some are missing; sequencing was by immunoSEQ multiplex PCR. This sample yields approximately 270,000 clones, of which roughly 89% are seen a single time; under 0.4% belongs to the top ten. Sequenced input: PBMCs. All receptors derive from a woman aged 18-29 years in good health and CMV-seronegative.

The V call is TRBV4-3, the J call TRBJ1-6; D gene unclear. V was shortened by 0 bases and J by 7 bases, with 7 bases between the two germline ends. CDR3 size: 14 residues. Germline V gene data show CDR1 as LGHNA and CDR2 as YSLEER. The CDR3 region is CASSQDYGNSPLHF. The DNA of the CDR3 is TGCGCCAGCAGCCAAGATTACGGGAATTCACCCCTCCACTTT.

This clone was counted once. The chain carries TRBV9 and TRBJ2-2, with 9 positions matching TRBD1. Germline CDR1 SGDLS, CDR2 YYNGEE. There are 15 residues in the CDR3. After removal of 4 bases from V and 6 bases from J, the junction contained 7 bases not matched to a gene. CDR3 loop: CASSFRDREAGELFF. The CDR3 DNA is TGTGCCAGCAGCTTCCGGGACAGGGAGGCCGGGGAGCTGTTTTTT. The full variable domain, its missing parts supplied by reference TRBV9 and TRBJ2-2, is DSGVTQTPKHLITATGQRVTLRCSPRSGDLSVYWYQQSLDQGLQFLIQYYNGEERAKGNILERFSAQQFPDLHSELNLSSLELGDSALYFCASSFRDREAGELFFGEGSRLTVL.

The V call is TRBV11-2, the J call TRBJ2-4, with 8 bases matching TRBD2. Germline V gives CDR1 SGHAT, CDR2 FQNNGV. The CDR3 runs to 19 residues. V lost 5 bases and J lost 1; bases outside the gene matches: 16. The CDR3 loop reads CASSLRAGGSDVAKNIQYF. CDR3 in DNA: TGTGCCAGCAGCCTAAGGGCGGGGGGATCGGACGTGGCCAAAAACATTCAGTACTTC.

The gene calls are TRBV28 and TRBJ1-5, with a tentative D call TRBD1 (6 bases). Trimming removed 6 bases at V and 5 bases at J, with 17 bases between. This CDR3 is 15 amino acids long. Germline CDR1 and CDR2: MDHEN and SYDVKM. Written as DNA, the CDR3 is TGTGCCAGCAGCACTCTCCGGGGGGCTTATCAGCCCCAGCATTTT. Residues: CASSTLRGAYQPQHF.

The V call is TRBV9, the J call TRBJ1-1; D is undetermined. V lost 3 bases to trimming and J lost 0 bases, with 9 bases between them. The CDR3 has 14 residues. CDR1 and CDR2 (germline): SGDLS, YYNGEE. CDR3 protein: CASSGWELNTEAFF. The CDR3 DNA reads TGTGCCAGCAGCGGATGGGAGCTGAACACTGAAGCTTTCTTT. Full variable domain (rest looked up from reference TRBV9 and TRBJ1-1): DSGVTQTPKHLITATGQRVTLRCSPRSGDLSVYWYQQSLDQGLQFLIQYYNGEERAKGNILERFSAQQFPDLHSELNLSSLELGDSALYFCASSGWELNTEAFFGQGTRLTVV.

The rearrangement links TRBV28 to TRBJ2-5, with 10 bases matching TRBD1. Germline CDR1 MDHEN, CDR2 SYDVKM. The trim removed 6 bases at V and 4 bases at J, leaving 5 bases unmatched. CDR3 size: 14 residues. CDR3 amino acids: CASRRGTGVETQYF. CDR3 in DNA: TGTGCCAGCAGGCGTGGGACAGGGGTAGAGACCCAGTACTTC.

The chain carries TRBV7-9 and TRBJ1-2; weak D call: TRBD1 (6 bases). In germline, CDR1 is SEHNR, CDR2 FQNEAQ (reference sequence). V gave up 6 bases and J gave up 6 bases, with 14 bases separating them. This CDR3 has 13 residues. CDR3 region: CASRFTGTDGYTF. Written as DNA, the CDR3 is TGTGCCAGCAGGTTTACAGGGACGGATGGCTACACCTTC.

This clone was seen more than once but under ten times. V and J are TRBV29-1 and TRBJ1-2, with D uncertain. Germline lookup yields CDR1 SQVTM and CDR2 ANQGSEA. The CDR3 has 9 residues. CDR3 nucleotides: TGCAGTGCCCCGGGGAGTGACACCTTC. Translation: CSAPGSDTF. Together with reference TRBV29-1 and TRBJ1-2, the CDR3 gives the full variable domain: SAVISQKPSRDICQRGTSLTIQCQVDSQVTMMFWYRQQPGQSLTLIATANQGSEATYESGFVIDKFPISRPNLTFSTLTVSNMSPEDSSIYLCSAPGSDTFGSGTRLTVV.

In regard to this clone: At one boundary the junction diverges from the germline segment, which might be a read error. The J gene is TRBJ2-4, the V gene TRBV7-7; TRBD2 matches at 10 bases. There are 17 residues in the CDR3. Germline V gene lookup returns CDR1 SSHAT and CDR2 FNYEAQ (reference sequence). The CDR3 nucleotides read TGTGCTAGCAGCTTAGAGGCAGCGGGGGGGCTAAAAAACATTCAGTACTTC. This gives the protein CASSLEAAGGLKNIQYF.

This clone has just one count. The rearrangement uses TRBV7-9 and TRBJ2-7, with D maybe TRBD1 (6 bases). The V gene lost 3 bases and the J gene lost 2 bases, with 11 bases spanning the gap. The CDR3 has 14 amino acids. Looked up from germline, CDR1 is SEHNR and CDR2 is FQNEAQ (reference sequence). DNA for the CDR3: TGTGCCAGCAGCTTGGACAGTAGACCCTACGAGCAGTACTTC. Its protein product is CASSLDSRPYEQYF.

This clone has a single count. The same CDR3 can be traced to other DNA sequences in this sample. The chain has TRBV29-1 and TRBJ2-2, with TRBD2 matching over 7 bases. V dropped 4 bases and J dropped 4; count of bases not matched to a gene: 6. Germline CDR1 and CDR2: SQVTM and ANQGSEA. The CDR3 contains 14 residues. The CDR3 protein is CSVVGGRGTGELFF. The DNA of the CDR3 is TGCAGCGTTGTGGGGGGGAGGGGCACCGGGGAGCTGTTTTTT.